This T cell receptor (beta chain) was sequenced for a study of shared clonotypes between healthy human individuals. It was 150 to 250 ng DNA, 28,000 or so T cell genomes, that sorted-subset replicate PCRs used. Using immunoSEQ multiplex PCR, the repertoire was profiled, and TCRdb retains in-frame clones only, with some absent. The sample consists of about 2.2 million clones, around 93% of them appearing once. Positive CCR7 selection of CD45RO-negative cells yielded the naive CD8 cells, and terminally differentiated effector memory CD45RA+ cells were excluded. All participating donors were Caucasian adults from Nashville, Tennessee. The CDR3 totals 15 residues. V trimming: 5 bases; J trimming: 2 bases; junction bases outside the gene matches: 1. Germline V gene lookup returns CDR1 SGHAT and CDR2 FQNNGV. In the case of this clone: Its target is not known. This sample includes further DNA sequences coding for the same CDR3.

Findings and caveats of the study: Naive subsets, compared against memory subsets, generally had larger estimated richness values. Some clonotypes were shared by all four sorted-subset donors, while others were not shared. The non-shared ones had lower generation probabilities than the shared ones.

This receptor was identified in a man aged 18 to 30 in good health. Some clones in this sample may be carry-over from other donors' samples. The chain is built from TRBV11-2 and TRBJ2-1; 12 positions agree with TRBD2. The sequencing sample was made of naive CD8+ T cells from PBMCs. CDR3 DNA sequence: TGTGCCAGCAGCCCTAGCGGGAGGGCCTACAATGAGCAGTTCTTC. Its protein is CASSPSGRAYNEQFF. The whole variable domain, filled in from reference TRBV11-2 and TRBJ2-1, reads EAGVAQSPRYKIIEKRQSVAFWCNPISGHATLYWYQQILGQGPKLLIQFQNNGVVDDSQLPKDRFSAERLKGVDSTLKIQPAKLEDSAVYLCASSPSGRAYNEQFFGPGTRLTVL.